This TCR beta chain was documented in a study of T cell responses to AZD1222 COVID-19 vaccine. V was pared by 6 bases and J by 6 bases, with 12 bases of the junction left unmatched. The CDR3 totals 15 residues. Germline V gives CDR1 MNHEY, CDR2 SVGEGT. Libraries were prepared by immunoSEQ multiplex PCR; TCRdb keeps only in-frame clonotypes and omits some of them. The data contain approximately 110,000 clones, around 87% of them seen just once; the ten biggest clones take up 1% to 1.5%. Sequenced here: peripheral blood, sampled on day 0 of AZD1222 vaccination. This chain links TRBV6-2 or TRBV6-3 with TRBJ2-7, with 9 bases matching TRBD1. This TCR was recovered from an adult in good health. CDR3 loop: CASSQEGTGSSEQYF. DNA for the CDR3: TGTGCCAGCAGCCAAGAAGGGACAGGGTCTAGCGAGCAGTACTTC.